The 20 T cell receptor beta chains below all came from one sample that was sequenced in a study of cytomegalovirus exposure and HLA in healthy donors. PCR amplification relied on 60 Vbeta primers (plus 13 Jbeta primers). Method: immunoSEQ multiplex PCR; TCRdb's copy keeps in-frame clones and lacks some. Altogether more than 95,000 clones are present, 75% to 90% being singletons, with the ten largest covering 6% to 8%. The sequencing input was PBMCs. The origin of the receptors is a man in his thirties or forties in good health and CMV-seropositive.

The gene calls are TRBV30 and TRBJ1-2, with unresolved D. Germline V gene sequence: CDR1 GTSNPN, CDR2 SVGIG (reference sequence). The CDR3 length is 12 residues. V was cut by 2 bases and J by 7 bases, with 11 bases left in between. CDR3 residues: CAWSRRELGYTF. The CDR3 bases are TGTGCCTGGAGTCGGAGGGAGCTTGGCTACACCTTC.

The chain links TRBV28 to TRBJ1-5; 9 nucleotides agree with TRBD1. Trimming removed 4 bases from V and 7 bases from J; junction bases left unmatched: 5. CDR1 is MDHEN, CDR2 SYDVKM, per germline. The CDR3 has 14 amino acids. In nucleotides, the CDR3 is TGTGCCAGCAGTTCCGGGGACAGGGACCAGCCCCAGCATTTT. Translating gives CASSSGDRDQPQHF.

The chain joins TRBV15 to TRBJ2-7, with 9 bases fitting TRBD1. Germline V lookup: CDR1 LNHNV, CDR2 YYDKDF (reference sequence). CDR3 length: 17 amino acids. Trimming removed 1 base from V and 0 bases from J; junction bases left unmatched: 7. CDR3 amino acids: CATSRGRWDRDSYEQYF. In nucleotides, the CDR3 is TGTGCCACCAGCAGAGGACGTTGGGACAGGGACTCCTACGAGCAGTACTTC.

The V gene is TRBV10-3, the J gene TRBJ2-3, with 10 bases lining up with TRBD1. From germline, CDR1 is ENHRY and CDR2 SYGVKD. CDR3 length: 15 amino acids. Germline trimming cut 9 bases from V and 4 bases from J; bases unmatched to any gene: 10. In nucleotides, the CDR3 is TGTGCCATTGGTTTAGGGACAGGGGAGGCAGATACGCAGTATTTT. It translates to CAIGLGTGEADTQYF.

This clone was observed once. The chain joins TRBV18 to TRBJ1-1, with TRBD1 identical over 10 bases. Germline trimming cut 4 bases from V and 4 bases from J; bases unmatched to any gene: 9. CDR1 KGHSH and CDR2 LQKENI come from the germline V gene. This CDR3 region has 16 residues. CDR3 region: CASSLLTGGGSTEAFF. CDR3 coding DNA: TGTGCCAGCTCACTGCTGACAGGGGGCGGGAGCACTGAAGCTTTCTTT.

The rearrangement joins TRBV10-3 to TRBJ2-7; 11 positions match TRBD1. V lost 5 bases and J lost 9; bases outside the gene matches: 9. Germline V lookup: CDR1 ENHRY, CDR2 SYGVKD. The CDR3 spans 14 residues. For the CDR3, the DNA is TGTGCCATCAGTCTTCCGGGACAGGGGGACCGGCAGTACTTC. Its translation: CAISLPGQGDRQYF.

This clone showed up just a few times. The chain uses TRBV30 and TRBJ2-1; TRBD2 agrees at 14 bases. V lost 0 bases and J lost 7; bases outside the gene matches: 2. The CDR3 sequence is 15 residues long. Germline V gene data show CDR1 as GTSNPN and CDR2 as SVGIG (reference sequence). The CDR3 DNA follows: TGTGCCTGGAGTGTAAGGACTAGCGGGGGGAATGAGCAGTTCTTC. This encodes CAWSVRTSGGNEQFF.

Points on this clone: Additional DNA sequences in this sample encode the identical CDR3. This chain connects TRBV30 to TRBJ2-3; D is perhaps TRBD1 (6 bases). The V end was cut by 0 bases, the J end by 8 bases, with 6 bases between. The V gene's germline CDR1 is GTSNPN and CDR2 SVGIG (reference sequence). CDR3 length equals 11 residues. Here the CDR3 reads CAWSVGGTQYF. The CDR3 DNA reads as TGTGCCTGGAGTGTAGGGGGTACGCAGTATTTT.

The chain employs TRBV11-2 and TRBJ2-2; D is perhaps TRBD1 (6 bases). Between the trimmed V and J ends, which lost 4 bases and 3 bases, there was a span of 15 bases. Germline CDR1 reads SGHAT; CDR2 reads FQNNGV. There are 16 residues in the CDR3. CDR3 protein: CASSSYRVADTGELFF. In DNA, the CDR3 is TGTGCCAGCAGCTCCTACAGGGTAGCCGACACCGGGGAGCTGTTTTTT.

CDR3 DNA sequence: TGTGCCAGCACGTCCCGGGACAGGGATTCACCCCTCCACTTT. As protein: CASTSRDRDSPLHF. The chain is built from TRBV5-6 and TRBJ1-6; 9 bases are shared with TRBD1. This CDR3 has 14 residues. Germline V gives CDR1 SGHDT, CDR2 YYEEEE. V lost 6 bases and J lost 8; bases outside the gene matches: 6.

The V and J genes are TRBV7-9 and TRBJ2-7; TRBD1 agrees at 8 bases. The CDR3 extends over 15 amino acids. In germline, CDR1 is SEHNR, CDR2 FQNEAQ (reference sequence). J was trimmed by 7 bases and V by 4 bases; bases with no gene match: 12. The CDR3 spells CASSSKDREGREQYF. CDR3 nucleotides: TGTGCCAGCAGCTCTAAGGACAGGGAAGGGCGAGAGCAGTACTTC.

The chain links TRBV4-2 to TRBJ2-5, with 7 bases fitting TRBD2. CDR1 LGHNA and CDR2 YNFKEQ come from the germline V gene. This CDR3 region has 14 residues. J gave up 5 bases and V 1 base, and 4 bases lay outside the gene matches. The CDR3 sequence is CASSQGLGGETQYF. DNA for the CDR3: TGTGCCAGCAGCCAAGGTCTCGGGGGGGAGACCCAGTACTTC.

Comments on this clone: Other DNA sequences in this sample translate to the same CDR3. The genes are TRBV19 and TRBJ1-5; TRBD1 might be the D (6 bases). CDR3 length: 15 amino acids. CDR1 is LNHDA, CDR2 SQIVND, per germline (reference sequence). V dropped 3 bases and J dropped 3 bases, with 12 bases sitting between them. The CDR3 loop is CASSIKDRPNQPQHF. The CDR3 bases are TGTGCCAGTAGTATTAAGGACAGACCCAATCAGCCCCAGCATTTT.

The chain couples TRBV15 to TRBJ1-2, with D unresolved. V shed 0 bases and J shed 6 bases, with 5 bases lying between them. The CDR3 has 12 amino acids. Germline-derived CDR1 and CDR2 are LNHNV and YYDKDF (reference sequence). As DNA, the CDR3 is TGTGCCACCAGCAGAGATGAGCATGGCTACACCTTC. Its protein is CATSRDEHGYTF.

The V gene is TRBV7-8, the J gene TRBJ2-1, with TRBD1 identical over 8 bases. The trim removed 4 bases at V and 4 bases at J, leaving 6 bases unmatched. This CDR3 is 15 amino acids long. Germline V gene lookup returns CDR1 SGHVS and CDR2 FQNEAQ. This chain's CDR3 is CASSSGTGPYNEQFF. The CDR3 DNA is TGTGCCAGCAGCTCCGGGACAGGCCCATACAATGAGCAGTTCTTC.

The rearrangement links TRBV6-1 to TRBJ2-7; D unresolved. The V end lost 2 bases, the J end lost 3 bases, and 8 bases lay between the germline ends. Per germline, CDR1 MNHNS and CDR2 SASEGT. The CDR3 loop spans 13 amino acids. Here the CDR3 DNA reads TGTGCCAGCAGTGAACAGGTCGGCTACGAGCAGTACTTC. Translating it yields CASSEQVGYEQYF.

The chain joins TRBV5-4 to TRBJ1-1; no clear D gene. This CDR3 contains 15 residues. Germline CDR1 reads SGHNT; CDR2 reads YYREEE (reference sequence). V was pared by 4 bases and J by 4 bases, with 17 bases between. The CDR3: CASSRQLTSSTEAFF. The CDR3 coding sequence is TGTGCCAGCAGCCGTCAACTGACTAGTAGCACTGAAGCTTTCTTT.

This clone was counted between two and nine times. The chain recombines TRBV7-8 with TRBJ2-1, with D tentatively TRBD2 (6 bases). V was shortened by 1 base and J by 7 bases, with 26 bases between the two germline ends. The germline gives CDR1 SGHVS, CDR2 FQNEAQ. The CDR3 has 19 residues. The CDR3 loop is CASSLVRSRPAAGRNEQFF. In DNA form, the CDR3 reads TGTGCCAGCAGCTTAGTGCGGTCTCGGCCGGCGGCAGGGAGGAATGAGCAGTTCTTC.

The chain is built from TRBV5-1 and TRBJ1-2; TRBD1 matches at 9 bases. The CDR3 consists of 16 residues. V was clipped by 4 bases and J by 3 bases; unmatched bases: 10. Germline-derived CDR1 and CDR2 are SGHRS and YFSETQ. The CDR3 DNA follows: TGCGCCAGCAGCCCGGGACAGGGACCCAACTACTATGGCTACACCTTC. It is translated as CASSPGQGPNYYGYTF.

The chain couples TRBV5-4 to TRBJ1-2; 7 positions agree with TRBD1. Looked up from germline, CDR1 is SGHNT and CDR2 is YYREEE (reference sequence). CDR3 size: 14 residues. The ends lost 4 bases at V and 3 bases at J; junction bases unmatched: 6. The CDR3 loop is CASSRGGGDYGYTF. CDR3 bases: TGTGCCAGCAGCAGAGGGGGCGGCGACTATGGCTACACCTTC.